This TCR beta chain was sequenced for a study of technical replicates of blood from a handful of donors. Libraries were prepared by immunoSEQ multiplex PCR; TCRdb keeps only in-frame clonotypes and omits some of them. This table holds roughly 50,000 clones, roughly 93% found once. Trimming removed 6 bases from V and 4 bases from J; junction bases left unmatched: 3. The germline V gene encodes CDR1 SNHLY and CDR2 FYNNEI. The CDR3 has 13 amino acids. This sequence originates from a human donor in good health. Some clones in this sample may be carry-over from other donors' samples. The sample taken for sequencing was PBMCs. The rearrangement joins TRBV2 to TRBJ2-7; 10 bases match TRBD1. The CDR3 sequence is CASRRQGAYEQYF. The CDR3 nucleotides are TGTGCCAGCAGGCGACAGGGGGCTTACGAGCAGTACTTC.